This T cell receptor (beta chain) was obtained from a study of T cells in localized non-small cell lung cancer. Study-wide findings and caveats: The study sequenced only one region of the tumor. As a result, intratumor heterogeneity could not be excluded and remains possible.

The authors took atypia-free adjacent lung at least 2 cm from the tumor margin. Worth noting for this clone: The antigen is not known.

The V and J ends lost 5 bases and 3 bases respectively, with 31 bases between them. CDR1 SGHNT and CDR2 YENEEA come from the germline V gene. This CDR3 is built from 20 residues. Clones were read by immunoSEQ multiplex PCR, and TCRdb kept only the in-frame ones, dropping some. Of around 2,200 clones in the sample, about 25% were seen once. Material: normal lung tissue next to the tumor, obtained before any cancer treatment. The clonotype was recovered from a woman aged 35 to 75 with stage I lung adenocarcinoma. This chain connects TRBV11-3 to TRBJ1-2, with unresolved D. This CDR3 reads CASSQVEGLFRRPMDYGYTF. CDR3 nucleotide sequence: TGTGCCAGCAGCCAAGTTGAAGGTCTTTTTCGACGGCCAATGGACTATGGCTACACCTTC.